This entry concerns a single T cell receptor (beta chain). The target antigen is unknown. The sample has other DNA sequences that encode this CDR3 too. The data were obtained in a study of T cell responses to AZD1222 COVID-19 vaccine. Study-wide results and caveats: Repertoires were sampled only after the peak T cell response. As reported, nearly half of all spike-specific TCRs target variant regions that are unmutated.

From germline, CDR1 is SGDLS and CDR2 YYNGEE. The CDR3 extends over 14 amino acids. V gave up 3 bases and J gave up 4 bases; unmatched junction bases: 3. The assay was immunoSEQ multiplex PCR, and TCRdb's table has in-frame clones only and misses some. The repertoire holds 120,000 or so clones, 85% to 95% seen once, with approximately 1.7% in the top ten. This chain links TRBV9 with TRBJ1-5; 8 positions match TRBD1. The source material was peripheral blood, sampled on day 0 of AZD1222 vaccination. This receptor was obtained from an adult in good health. The CDR3 loop reads CASSATGDNQPQHF. In nucleotides, the CDR3 is TGTGCCAGCAGCGCGACAGGGGATAATCAGCCCCAGCATTTT.